This entry lists 15 T cell receptor beta chains sequenced from one sample in a study of blood T cell repertoires in COVID-19. Repertoires were generated with immunoSEQ multiplex PCR, while TCRdb's copy carries only in-frame clones and drops some. The data show about 210,000 clones, roughly 84% seen once. Sequenced material: PBMCs or T cells enriched from blood (not recorded which). The receptor source for this set is a man between 25 and 39 years old in a cohort exposed to, infected with or recovered from COVID-19 (not recorded which).

The rearrangement joins TRBV27 to TRBJ1-2; D ambiguous. The germline V gene has CDR1 MNHEY and CDR2 SMNVEV (reference sequence). V was cut by 6 bases and J by 7 bases, with 15 bases left in between. CDR3 length: 13 amino acids. As DNA, the CDR3 is TGTGCCAGCAGGCCCCTCCCGGTTGGTGGCTACACCTTC. Its protein product is CASRPLPVGGYTF.

The chain recombines TRBV5-4 with TRBJ2-5; D is possibly TRBD1 (6 bases). Germline CDR1 reads SGHNT; CDR2 reads YYREEE (reference sequence). The CDR3 extends over 16 amino acids. Trimming took 4 bases from V and 5 from J, leaving 21 bases between them. The CDR3 is CASSEPGTKLVETQYF. The DNA of the CDR3 is TGTGCCAGCAGCGAACCCGGGACAAAACTCGTGGAGACCCAGTACTTC.

The chain recombines TRBV7-9 with TRBJ2-7, with TRBD2 matching over 12 bases. The CDR3 is made up of 14 amino acids. V gave up 5 bases and J gave up 3 bases; unmatched junction bases: 2. Germline V lookup: CDR1 SEHNR, CDR2 FQNEAQ (reference sequence). The DNA of the CDR3 is TGTGCCAGCAGCGCGGGACTAGCGGGCTACGAGCAGTACTTC. This sequence encodes CASSAGLAGYEQYF.

This sequence joins TRBV5-5 and TRBJ2-3, with D unclear. CDR1 and CDR2 from the germline V gene are SGHKS and YYEKEE (reference sequence). Between the trimmed V and J ends, which lost 4 bases and 0 bases, there was a span of 12 bases. There are 15 residues in the CDR3. CDR3 amino acids: CASSLYTPSTDTQYF. As DNA, the CDR3 is TGTGCCAGCAGCCTTTACACCCCTAGCACAGATACGCAGTATTTT.

This CDR3 is CASRTDSEYNSPLHF. In DNA form, the CDR3 reads TGTGCCAGCAGGACGGACTCGGAGTATAATTCACCCCTCCACTTT. This chain joins TRBV2 and TRBJ1-6, with no clear D. CDR3 length: 15 amino acids. V lost 6 bases, J lost 4 bases, and 13 bases lay in between. Per germline, CDR1 SNHLY and CDR2 FYNNEI.

The chain has TRBV28 and TRBJ2-7; 10 nucleotides agree with TRBD1. Germline V CDR1 and CDR2: MDHEN, SYDVKM. J gave up 3 bases and V 9 bases, and 2 bases lay outside the gene matches. The CDR3 consists of 12 residues. CDR3 sequence (DNA): TGTGCCAGTCGGACAGGGGGCTACGAGCAGTACTTC. Translating gives CASRTGGYEQYF.

This clone was observed a single time. V is TRBV6-5 and J is TRBJ1-2; D unclear. The CDR3 is 13 residues long. The V gene lost 7 bases and the J gene lost 7 bases, with 16 bases spanning the gap. Per the germline V gene, CDR1 is MNHEY and CDR2 is SVGAGI. DNA for the CDR3: TGTGCCAGCACCCTCTTCCCCCTCTCTGGCTACACCTTC. Protein product: CASTLFPLSGYTF.

This clone was seen more than once but under ten times. This chain connects TRBV6-5 to TRBJ1-5; 11 bases are a match to TRBD1. The CDR3 sequence is 15 residues long. V gave up 4 bases and J gave up 7 bases; unmatched junction bases: 6. Germline V lookup: CDR1 MNHEY, CDR2 SVGAGI. The CDR3 DNA sequence: TGTGCCAGCAGTTGGACAGGGGGCCAAGACCAGCCCCAGCATTTT. Translated, it gives CASSWTGGQDQPQHF.

The chain recombines TRBV5-6 with TRBJ1-1; TRBD1 matches 7 bases. CDR3 size: 15 residues. Germline V gene lookup returns CDR1 SGHDT and CDR2 YYEEEE. V shed 0 bases, J shed 1 base, and the junction held 3 bases outside the gene matches. Here the CDR3 DNA reads TGTGCCAGCAGCTTGGAAGGGACAGCGAACACTGAAGCTTTCTTT. The encoded protein is CASSLEGTANTEAFF.

The chain couples TRBV13 to TRBJ2-2, with D uncertain. CDR3 length: 16 residues. Per germline, CDR1 PRHDT and CDR2 FYEKMQ (reference sequence). The V gene lost 6 bases and the J gene lost 1 base, with 15 bases spanning the gap. This chain's CDR3 is CASRARIKGNTGELFF. CDR3 nucleotide sequence: TGTGCCAGCAGGGCGAGGATTAAAGGGAACACCGGGGAGCTGTTTTTT.

A few counts support this clone. The J gene is TRBJ2-1, the V gene TRBV28; 12 positions match TRBD2. This CDR3 is built from 18 residues. The V segment lost 5 bases and the J segment 0 bases; nucleotides outside the gene matches: 8. Germline values: CDR1 MDHEN, CDR2 SYDVKM. This chain's CDR3 is CASSTTSGRPSSYNEQFF. CDR3 in DNA: TGTGCCAGCAGTACGACTAGCGGGAGACCGAGCTCCTACAATGAGCAGTTCTTC. The entire variable domain, with the rest obtained from reference TRBV28 and TRBJ2-1, is as follows: DVKVTQSSRYLVKRTGEKVFLECVQDMDHENMFWYRQDPGLGLRLIYFSYDVKMKEKGDIPEGYSVSREKKERFSLILESASTNQTSMYLCASSTTSGRPSSYNEQFFGPGTRLTVL.

The chain carries TRBV19 and TRBJ1-5, with TRBD1 matching 8 bases. The CDR3 contains 17 residues. After removal of 1 base from V and 2 bases from J, the junction contained 7 bases not matched to a gene. Germline loops: CDR1 LNHDA, CDR2 SQIVND (reference sequence). In nucleotides, the CDR3 is TGTGCCAGTAGTATAGCAGGGACAGGTAAGGGCAATCAGCCCCAGCATTTT. The encoded protein is CASSIAGTGKGNQPQHF.

The J gene is TRBJ2-3, the V gene TRBV28; TRBD1 aligns across 7 bases. The CDR3 contains 13 residues. The ends lost 11 bases at V and 0 bases at J; junction bases unmatched: 5. The germline V gene has CDR1 MDHEN and CDR2 SYDVKM. CDR3 loop: CACRDSSTDTQYF. The CDR3, as DNA: TGTGCCTGCCGGGACAGCAGCACAGATACGCAGTATTTT. Variable domain in full (rest from reference TRBV28 and TRBJ2-3): DVKVTQSSRYLVKRTGEKVFLECVQDMDHENMFWYRQDPGLGLRLIYFSYDVKMKEKGDIPEGYSVSREKKERFSLILESASTNQTSMYLCACRDSSTDTQYFGPGTRLTVL.

This clone was seen once. The chain is built from TRBV11-2 and TRBJ1-4; the match to TRBD1 covers 8 bases. This CDR3 region has 15 residues. From germline, CDR1 is SGHAT and CDR2 FQNNGV. V trimming: 5 bases; J trimming: 4 bases; junction bases outside the gene matches: 6. The CDR3 DNA reads TGTGCCAGCAGCCACAGGGGGGCGGGTAATGAAAAACTGTTTTTT. Translating gives CASSHRGAGNEKLFF. Filled out from reference TRBV11-2 and TRBJ1-4, the complete variable domain reads EAGVAQSPRYKIIEKRQSVAFWCNPISGHATLYWYQQILGQGPKLLIQFQNNGVVDDSQLPKDRFSAERLKGVDSTLKIQPAKLEDSAVYLCASSHRGAGNEKLFFGSGTQLSVL.

This clone was picked up one time. The rearrangement links TRBV10-1 to TRBJ1-1; D ambiguous. The CDR3 consists of 13 residues. Trimming took off 0 bases at V and 9 bases at J, with 11 bases between the two ends. Germline V gene sequence: CDR1 WNHNN, CDR2 SYGVQD (reference sequence). The CDR3 sequence: CASSESRVTKAFF. The CDR3 nucleotides read TGCGCCAGCAGTGAGTCGAGGGTGACTAAAGCTTTCTTT.